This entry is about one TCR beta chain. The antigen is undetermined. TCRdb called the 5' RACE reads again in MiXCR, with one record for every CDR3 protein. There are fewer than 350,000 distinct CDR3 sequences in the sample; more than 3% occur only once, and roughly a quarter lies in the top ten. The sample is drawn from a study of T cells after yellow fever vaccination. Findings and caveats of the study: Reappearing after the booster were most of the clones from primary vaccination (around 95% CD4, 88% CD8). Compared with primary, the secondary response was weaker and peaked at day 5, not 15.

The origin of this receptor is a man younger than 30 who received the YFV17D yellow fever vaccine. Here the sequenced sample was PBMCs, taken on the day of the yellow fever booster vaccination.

This CDR3 is CASSPRGQKTYEQYF. The CDR3 nucleotides read TGCGCCAGCAGCCCCCGGGGACAGAAGACCTACGAGCAGTACTTC. The J gene is TRBJ2-7, the V gene TRBV5-1, with 7 bases lining up with TRBD1. With V trimmed by 4 bases and J by 2 bases, 9 bases remained unmatched. CDR1 is SGHRS and CDR2 is YFSETQ in the germline V gene. This CDR3 comprises 15 residues.